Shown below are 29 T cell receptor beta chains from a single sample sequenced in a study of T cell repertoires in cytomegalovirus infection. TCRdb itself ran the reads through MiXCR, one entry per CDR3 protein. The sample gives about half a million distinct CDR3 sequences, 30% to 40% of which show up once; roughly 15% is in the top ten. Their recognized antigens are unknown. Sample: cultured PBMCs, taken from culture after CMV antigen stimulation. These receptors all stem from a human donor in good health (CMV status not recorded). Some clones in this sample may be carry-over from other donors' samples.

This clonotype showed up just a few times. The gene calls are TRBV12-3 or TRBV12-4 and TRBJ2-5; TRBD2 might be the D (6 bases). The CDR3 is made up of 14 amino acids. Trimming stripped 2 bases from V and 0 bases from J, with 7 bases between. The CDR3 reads CASSLRGNQETQYF. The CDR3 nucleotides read TGTGCCAGCAGTTTACGGGGGAACCAAGAGACCCAGTACTTC.

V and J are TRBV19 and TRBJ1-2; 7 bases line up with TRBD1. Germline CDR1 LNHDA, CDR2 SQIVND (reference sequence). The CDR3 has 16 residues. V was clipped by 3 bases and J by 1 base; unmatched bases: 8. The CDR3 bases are TGTGCCAGTAGTATTTTCGAACAGGGGATTAACTATGGCTACACCTTC. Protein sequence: CASSIFEQGINYGYTF.

CDR3 sequence reads: CASSQVRGSGETQYF. CDR3 DNA: TGTGCCAGCAGCCAAGTTCGCGGGAGCGGGGAGACCCAGTACTTC. The V and J genes are TRBV4-2 and TRBJ2-5, with TRBD2 identical over 7 bases. Germline V gene sequence: CDR1 LGHNA, CDR2 YNFKEQ. This CDR3 is 15 amino acids long. V lost 1 base and J lost 5; bases outside the gene matches: 7.

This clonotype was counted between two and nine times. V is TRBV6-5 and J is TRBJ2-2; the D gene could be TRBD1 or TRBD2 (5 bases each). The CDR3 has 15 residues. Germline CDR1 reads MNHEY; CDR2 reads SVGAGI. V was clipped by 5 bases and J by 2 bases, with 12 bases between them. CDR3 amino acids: CASSTGPVNTGELFF. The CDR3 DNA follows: TGTGCCAGCAGTACGGGACCCGTAAACACCGGGGAGCTGTTTTTT.

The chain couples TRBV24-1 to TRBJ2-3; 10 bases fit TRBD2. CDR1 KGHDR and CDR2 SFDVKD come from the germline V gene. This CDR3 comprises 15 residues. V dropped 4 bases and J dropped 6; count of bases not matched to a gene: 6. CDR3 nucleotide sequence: TGTGCCACCAGTGACCTAGCGGGAGAGGGTGATACGCAGTATTTT. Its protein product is CATSDLAGEGDTQYF.

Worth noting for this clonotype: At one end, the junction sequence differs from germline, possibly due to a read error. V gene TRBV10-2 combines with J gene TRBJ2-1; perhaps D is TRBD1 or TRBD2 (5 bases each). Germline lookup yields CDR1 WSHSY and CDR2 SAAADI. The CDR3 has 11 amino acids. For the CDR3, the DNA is TGCGCCAGCAGTGAGATGGGGGAGCGGTTCTTC. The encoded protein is CASSEMGERFF.

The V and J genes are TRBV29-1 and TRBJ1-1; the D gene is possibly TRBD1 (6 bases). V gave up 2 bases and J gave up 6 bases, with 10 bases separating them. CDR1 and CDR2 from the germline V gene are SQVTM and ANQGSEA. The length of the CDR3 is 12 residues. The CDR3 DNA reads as TGCAGCGTTGAAACAGGGTACCCTGAAGCTTTCTTT. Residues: CSVETGYPEAFF.

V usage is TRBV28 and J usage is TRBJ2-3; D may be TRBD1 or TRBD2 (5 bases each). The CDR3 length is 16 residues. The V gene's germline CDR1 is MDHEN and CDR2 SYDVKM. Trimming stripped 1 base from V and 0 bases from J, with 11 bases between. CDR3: CASSLFAGASTDTQYF. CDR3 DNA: TGTGCCAGCAGTTTATTTGCCGGGGCCAGCACAGATACGCAGTATTTT.

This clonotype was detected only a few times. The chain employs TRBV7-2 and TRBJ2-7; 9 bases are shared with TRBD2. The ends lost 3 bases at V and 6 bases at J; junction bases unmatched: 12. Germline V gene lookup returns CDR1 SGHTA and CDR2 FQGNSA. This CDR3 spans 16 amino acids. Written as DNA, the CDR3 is TGTGCCAGCAGCTTCGCGGGGGGAGCGGGAGGTCTCGAGCAGTACTTC. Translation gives CASSFAGGAGGLEQYF.

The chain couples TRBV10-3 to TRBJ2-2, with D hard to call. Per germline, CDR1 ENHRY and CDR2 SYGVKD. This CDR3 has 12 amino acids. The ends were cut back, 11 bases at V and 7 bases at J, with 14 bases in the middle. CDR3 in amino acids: CAASSASGELFF. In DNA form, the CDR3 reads TGTGCCGCCTCCAGTGCCAGCGGGGAGCTGTTTTTT.

CDR3 sequence: CASSNSGAGRQFF. CDR3 nucleotide sequence: TGTGCCAGCAGCAACAGCGGGGCAGGGCGGCAGTTCTTC. The gene calls are TRBV7-4 and TRBJ2-1; 7 bases align to TRBD2. From germline, CDR1 is SGHVT and CDR2 SQSDAQ. The CDR3 is made up of 13 amino acids. The ends lost 5 bases at V and 12 bases at J; junction bases unmatched: 10. The variable domain in full, with the rest retrieved from reference TRBV7-4 and TRBJ2-1, is GAGVSQSPRYKVAKRGRDVALRCDSISGHVTLYWYRQTLGQGSEVLTYSQSDAQRDKSGRPSGRFSAERPERSVSTLKIQRTEQGDSAVYLCASSNSGAGRQFFGPGTRLTVL.

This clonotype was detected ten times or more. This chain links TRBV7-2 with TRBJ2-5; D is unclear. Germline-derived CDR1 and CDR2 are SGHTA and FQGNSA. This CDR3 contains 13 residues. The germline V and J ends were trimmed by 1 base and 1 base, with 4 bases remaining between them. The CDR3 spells CASSLVSQETQYF. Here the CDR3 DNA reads TGTGCCAGCAGCTTAGTTTCCCAAGAGACCCAGTACTTC.

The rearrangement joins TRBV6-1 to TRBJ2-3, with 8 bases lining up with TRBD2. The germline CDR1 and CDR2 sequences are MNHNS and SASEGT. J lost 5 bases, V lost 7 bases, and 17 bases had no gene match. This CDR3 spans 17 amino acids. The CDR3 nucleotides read TGTGCCAGCACCCGTGGAGCCGGCGGACGGGGGGGAGATACGCAGTATTTT. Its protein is CASTRGAGGRGGDTQYF.

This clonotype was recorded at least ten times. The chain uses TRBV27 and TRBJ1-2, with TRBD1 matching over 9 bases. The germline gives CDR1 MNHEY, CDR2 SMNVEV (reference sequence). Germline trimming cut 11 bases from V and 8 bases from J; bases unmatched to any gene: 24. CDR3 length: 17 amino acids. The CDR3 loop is CASGRQTVPGTGYGYTF. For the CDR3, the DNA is TGTGCCTCCGGGAGGCAAACGGTTCCCGGGACAGGGTACGGCTACACCTTC.

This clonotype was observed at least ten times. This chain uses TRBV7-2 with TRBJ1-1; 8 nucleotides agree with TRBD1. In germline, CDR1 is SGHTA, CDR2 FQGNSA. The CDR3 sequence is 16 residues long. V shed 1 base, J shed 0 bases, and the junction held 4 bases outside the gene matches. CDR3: CASSLVQGALNTEAFF. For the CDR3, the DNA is TGTGCCAGCAGCTTAGTCCAGGGGGCTCTGAACACTGAAGCTTTCTTT. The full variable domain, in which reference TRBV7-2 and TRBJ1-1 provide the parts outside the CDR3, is GAGVSQSPSNKVTEKGKDVELRCDPISGHTALYWYRQSLGQGLEFLIYFQGNSAPDKSGLPSDRFSAERTGGSVSTLTIQRTQQEDSAVYLCASSLVQGALNTEAFFGQGTRLTVV.

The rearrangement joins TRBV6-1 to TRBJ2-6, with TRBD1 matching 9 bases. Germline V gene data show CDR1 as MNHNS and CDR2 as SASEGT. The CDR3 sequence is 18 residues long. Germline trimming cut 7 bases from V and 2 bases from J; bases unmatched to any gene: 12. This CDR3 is CASKTLLQGAAGANVLTF. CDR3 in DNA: TGTGCCAGCAAGACCCTACTACAGGGGGCGGCTGGGGCCAACGTCCTGACTTTC.

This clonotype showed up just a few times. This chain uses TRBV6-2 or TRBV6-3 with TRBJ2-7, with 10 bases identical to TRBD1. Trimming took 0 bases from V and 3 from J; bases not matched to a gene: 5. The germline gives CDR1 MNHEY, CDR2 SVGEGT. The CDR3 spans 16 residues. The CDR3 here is CASSYSLGQGLYEQYF. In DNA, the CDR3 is TGTGCCAGCAGTTACTCGCTGGGACAGGGGCTCTACGAGCAGTACTTC.

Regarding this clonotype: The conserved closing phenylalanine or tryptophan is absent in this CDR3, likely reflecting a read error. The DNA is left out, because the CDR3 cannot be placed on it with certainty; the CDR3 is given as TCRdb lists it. The CDR3 loop is CASATRTGLKLFV. The chain couples TRBV7-6 to TRBJ1-1; the tabulated D call, TRBD1, remains unverified against the DNA. Including both end residues, the CDR3 is 13 amino acids long. Germline CDR1 is SGHVS and CDR2 is FNYEAQ.

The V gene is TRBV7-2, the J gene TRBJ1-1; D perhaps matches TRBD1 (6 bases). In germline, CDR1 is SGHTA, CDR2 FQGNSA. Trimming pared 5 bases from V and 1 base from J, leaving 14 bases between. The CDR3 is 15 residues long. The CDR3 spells CASSKHRDSNTEAFF. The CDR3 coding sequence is TGTGCCAGCAGCAAGCACAGGGACTCGAACACTGAAGCTTTCTTT. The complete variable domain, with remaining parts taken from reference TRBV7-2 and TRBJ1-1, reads GAGVSQSPSNKVTEKGKDVELRCDPISGHTALYWYRQSLGQGLEFLIYFQGNSAPDKSGLPSDRFSAERTGGSVSTLTIQRTQQEDSAVYLCASSKHRDSNTEAFFGQGTRLTVV.

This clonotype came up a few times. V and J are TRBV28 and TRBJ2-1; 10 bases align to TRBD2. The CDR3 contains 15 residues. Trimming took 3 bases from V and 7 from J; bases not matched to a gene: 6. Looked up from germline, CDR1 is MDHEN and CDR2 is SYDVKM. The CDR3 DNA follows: TGTGCCAGCAGTTTCCCTAGCGGGGGAGGGAATGAGCAGTTCTTC. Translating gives CASSFPSGGGNEQFF.

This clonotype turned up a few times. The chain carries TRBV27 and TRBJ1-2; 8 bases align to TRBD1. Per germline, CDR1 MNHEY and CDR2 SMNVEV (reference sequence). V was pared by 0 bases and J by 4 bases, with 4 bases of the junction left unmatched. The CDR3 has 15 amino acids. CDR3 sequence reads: CASSLSGTGSYGYTF. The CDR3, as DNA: TGTGCCAGCAGTTTATCCGGGACAGGTTCCTATGGCTACACCTTC.

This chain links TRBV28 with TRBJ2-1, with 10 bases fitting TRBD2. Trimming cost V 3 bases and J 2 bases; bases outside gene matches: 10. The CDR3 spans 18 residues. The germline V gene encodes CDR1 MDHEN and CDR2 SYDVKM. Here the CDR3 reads CASSFPPSGRVAYNEQFF. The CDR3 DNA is TGTGCCAGCAGTTTCCCCCCTAGCGGGAGAGTCGCCTACAATGAGCAGTTCTTC. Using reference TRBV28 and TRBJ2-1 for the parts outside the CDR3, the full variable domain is DVKVTQSSRYLVKRTGEKVFLECVQDMDHENMFWYRQDPGLGLRLIYFSYDVKMKEKGDIPEGYSVSREKKERFSLILESASTNQTSMYLCASSFPPSGRVAYNEQFFGPGTRLTVL.

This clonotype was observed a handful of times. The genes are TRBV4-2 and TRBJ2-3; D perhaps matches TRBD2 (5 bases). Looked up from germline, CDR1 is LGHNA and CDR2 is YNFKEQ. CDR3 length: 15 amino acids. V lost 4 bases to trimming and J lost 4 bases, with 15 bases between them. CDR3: CASSRTGSSSDTQYF. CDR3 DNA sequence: TGTGCCAGCAGCCGTACGGGGTCGTCGTCAGATACGCAGTATTTT.

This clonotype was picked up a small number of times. CDR3 nucleotide sequence: TGTGCCAGCAGCTACTGGACTAGCGGAGGGCTCGGGAATGAGCAGTTCTTC. This sequence encodes CASSYWTSGGLGNEQFF. This chain joins TRBV7-2 and TRBJ2-1, with 10 bases aligning to TRBD2. The CDR3 sequence is 17 residues long. The germline CDR1 and CDR2 sequences are SGHTA and FQGNSA. J lost 7 bases, V lost 4 bases, and 13 bases had no gene match.

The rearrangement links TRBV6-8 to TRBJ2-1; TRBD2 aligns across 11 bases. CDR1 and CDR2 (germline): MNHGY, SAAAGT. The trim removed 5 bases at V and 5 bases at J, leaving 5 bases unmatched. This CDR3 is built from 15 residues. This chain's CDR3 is CASSGGTSGNNEQFF. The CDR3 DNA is TGTGCCAGCAGTGGAGGGACTAGCGGAAACAATGAGCAGTTCTTC.

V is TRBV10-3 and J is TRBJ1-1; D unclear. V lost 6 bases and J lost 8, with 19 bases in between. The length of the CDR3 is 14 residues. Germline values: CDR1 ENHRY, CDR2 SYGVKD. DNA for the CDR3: TGTGCCATCAGGGCCCTTGCTGGAATGAACGAAGCTTTCTTT. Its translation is CAIRALAGMNEAFF.

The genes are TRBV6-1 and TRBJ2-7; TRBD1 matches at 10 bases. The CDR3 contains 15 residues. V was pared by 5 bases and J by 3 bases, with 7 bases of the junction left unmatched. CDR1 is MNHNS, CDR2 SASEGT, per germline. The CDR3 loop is CASSLRDRGVYEQYF. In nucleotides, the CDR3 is TGTGCCAGCAGTTTACGGGACAGGGGAGTCTACGAGCAGTACTTC.

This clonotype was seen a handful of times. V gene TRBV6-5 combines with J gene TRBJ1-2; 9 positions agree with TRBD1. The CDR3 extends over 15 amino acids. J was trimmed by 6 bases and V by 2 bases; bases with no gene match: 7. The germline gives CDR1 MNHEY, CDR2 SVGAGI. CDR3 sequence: CASSYEYRGLNGYTF. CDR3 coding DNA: TGTGCCAGCAGTTACGAATACAGGGGGCTAAATGGCTACACCTTC.

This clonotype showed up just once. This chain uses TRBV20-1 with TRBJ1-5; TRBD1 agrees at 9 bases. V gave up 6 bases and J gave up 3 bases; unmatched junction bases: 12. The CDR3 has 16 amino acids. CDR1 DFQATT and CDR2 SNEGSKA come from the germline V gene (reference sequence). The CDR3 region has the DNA TGCAGTGCGAGAAGCGTGGACAGGGGCTCCAATCAGCCCCAGCATTTT. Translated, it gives CSARSVDRGSNQPQHF.